This T cell receptor beta chain came from a study of shared T cell receptors in the human thymus. Libraries were prepared by immunoSEQ multiplex PCR; TCRdb keeps only in-frame clonotypes and omits some of them. The sample comprises about 660,000 clones, around 87% of which are singletons, and roughly 0.0087% rests with the top ten. CDR1 LGHNA and CDR2 YSLEER come from the germline V gene. The V gene end was trimmed by 4 bases and the J gene end by 5 bases; junction bases not matched to a gene: 12. The CDR3 has 17 amino acids. Separately, the same data were catalogued under a study of human thymus T cells. That source notes: Related research examined unrelated individuals and reported that their thymic repertoires overlapped highly.

The chain has TRBV4-3 and TRBJ2-1; 9 nucleotides line up with TRBD1. The sequence was obtained from a boy under three years old with a congenital heart defect. Material for sequencing was thymocytes. The CDR3 sequence: CASSRLRTGGADNEQFF. In DNA form, the CDR3 reads TGCGCCAGCAGCCGTCTCAGAACAGGGGGCGCCGACAATGAGCAGTTCTTC.